The next 17 T cell receptor beta chains were all read from a single sample in a study of cytomegalovirus exposure and HLA in healthy donors. Using immunoSEQ multiplex PCR, the repertoire was profiled, and TCRdb retains in-frame clones only, with some absent. The table includes 150,000 to 200,000 clones, around 81% detected once. Sequencing was carried out using PBMCs. These receptors were obtained from a man aged 30-40 years in good health and CMV-seropositive.

A single count supports this clone. This sequence joins TRBV13 and TRBJ2-3; D remains unclear. V was trimmed by 5 bases and J by 2 bases, leaving 11 bases between them. Germline V CDR1 and CDR2: PRHDT, FYEKMQ (reference sequence). The length of the CDR3 is 14 residues. CDR3 coding DNA: TGTGCCAGCAGCCAACCCCCTACCACAGATACGCAGTATTTT. It encodes CASSQPPTTDTQYF. The complete variable domain, with remaining parts taken from reference TRBV13 and TRBJ2-3, reads AAGVIQSPRHLIKEKRETATLKCYPIPRHDTVYWYQQGPGQDPQFLISFYEKMQSDKGSIPDRFSAQQFSDYHSELNMSSLELGDSALYFCASSQPPTTDTQYFGPGTRLTVL.

This clone appeared once. The V call is TRBV5-6, the J call TRBJ2-5, with TRBD1 as a possible D gene (6 bases). The CDR3 covers 13 residues. V dropped 7 bases and J dropped 5 bases, with 15 bases sitting between them. In germline, CDR1 is SGHDT, CDR2 YYEEEE. The CDR3 region has the DNA TGTGCCAGCTCCAAGGGGGTAGCGGAGACCCAGTACTTC. It specifies CASSKGVAETQYF.

The chain employs TRBV9 and TRBJ2-2; D is ambiguous. Trimming stripped 0 bases from V and 2 bases from J, with 5 bases between. Per the germline V gene, CDR1 is SGDLS and CDR2 is YYNGEE. This CDR3 comprises 14 residues. CDR3 DNA sequence: TGTGCCAGCAGCGTAGACAGCAACACCGGGGAGCTGTTTTTT. Its protein product is CASSVDSNTGELFF.

J is TRBJ2-1 and V is TRBV7-9; D remains unclear. V lost 1 base and J 8 bases, leaving 3 bases between the germline ends. The CDR3 runs to 11 residues. Germline lookup yields CDR1 SEHNR and CDR2 FQNEAQ (reference sequence). CDR3 DNA: TGTGCCAGCAGCTTAGGAGATGAGCAGTTCTTC. Translated, it gives CASSLGDEQFF.

The chain carries TRBV5-6 and TRBJ1-3, with D uncertain. V lost 2 bases and J lost 8, with 11 bases in between. Germline V gene data show CDR1 as SGHDT and CDR2 as YYEEEE. The CDR3 is made up of 13 amino acids. The CDR3 loop is CASSFIGSYTIYF. CDR3 DNA sequence: TGTGCCAGCAGCTTCATCGGGTCTTACACCATATATTTT.

The CDR3 DNA reads as TGCAGCGTTGCGGGGCTGGGGACAGGGGACACCCTCTACGAGCAGTACTTC. It codes for CSVAGLGTGDTLYEQYF. The V call is TRBV29-1, the J call TRBJ2-7; 10 nucleotides line up with TRBD1. The CDR3 runs 17 residues. Germline V gives CDR1 SQVTM, CDR2 ANQGSEA. The V segment lost 4 bases and the J segment 3 bases; nucleotides outside the gene matches: 15.

The rearrangement joins TRBV4-1 to TRBJ2-3; 11 nucleotides align to TRBD2. The germline V gene encodes CDR1 MGHRA and CDR2 YSYEKL. The J segment lost 3 bases and the V segment lost 4 bases, leaving 12 bases of the junction unmatched. The CDR3 sequence is 18 residues long. CDR3 region: CASSLRVPTSGGTDTQYF. The CDR3 DNA reads TGCGCCAGCAGCCTAAGAGTCCCTACTAGCGGGGGAACAGATACGCAGTATTTT.

The genes are TRBV7-2 and TRBJ2-4, with 13 bases aligning to TRBD2. Trimming removed 2 bases from V and 0 bases from J; junction bases left unmatched: 4. The CDR3 consists of 18 residues. Per the germline V gene, CDR1 is SGHTA and CDR2 is FQGNSA. The CDR3 sequence: CASSLPLAGGLAKNIQYF. DNA for the CDR3: TGTGCCAGCAGCTTACCACTAGCGGGGGGGTTAGCCAAAAACATTCAGTACTTC. The full variable domain, completed using reference TRBV7-2 and TRBJ2-4, is GAGVSQSPSNKVTEKGKDVELRCDPISGHTALYWYRQSLGQGLEFLIYFQGNSAPDKSGLPSDRFSAERTGGSVSTLTIQRTQQEDSAVYLCASSLPLAGGLAKNIQYFGAGTRLSVL.

The rearrangement links TRBV9 to TRBJ2-7, with 8 bases identical to TRBD1. The CDR3 totals 15 residues. After removal of 3 bases from V and 6 bases from J, the junction contained 11 bases not matched to a gene. CDR1 SGDLS and CDR2 YYNGEE come from the germline V gene. CDR3 sequence (DNA): TGTGCCAGCAGCGCCCACGCGAGTGACAGGGGCGAGCAGTACTTC. This translates into CASSAHASDRGEQYF.

V is TRBV2 and J is TRBJ2-7, with 9 bases fitting TRBD1. The CDR3 contains 14 residues. Trimming cost V 10 bases and J 2 bases; bases outside gene matches: 9. The germline V gene has CDR1 SNHLY and CDR2 FYNNEI. DNA for the CDR3: TGTGCCACCTTAGGACAGGGGCAAACCTACGAGCAGTACTTC. Translation gives CATLGQGQTYEQYF.

V gene TRBV29-1 combines with J gene TRBJ2-3; 8 bases map to TRBD2. The V gene end was trimmed by 4 bases and the J gene end by 0 bases; junction bases not matched to a gene: 6. CDR3 length equals 15 residues. Germline lookup yields CDR1 SQVTM and CDR2 ANQGSEA. The CDR3 is CSVGVAGTSTDTQYF. CDR3 coding DNA: TGCAGCGTTGGTGTAGCGGGAACTAGCACAGATACGCAGTATTTT.

Here the CDR3 DNA reads TGTGCCAGCAGGGAGGGGTTGGCAGATACGCAGTATTTT. Its translation is CASREGLADTQYF. The chain has TRBV27 and TRBJ2-3, with D possibly being TRBD2 (6 bases). Deletions cut 6 bases from V and 4 bases from J, with 11 bases between. CDR1 MNHEY and CDR2 SMNVEV come from the germline V gene (reference sequence). There are 13 residues in the CDR3.

The V gene is TRBV4-3, the J gene TRBJ1-2; 7 nucleotides agree with TRBD1. With 3 bases clipped from V and 11 bases from J, the junction kept 3 bases outside the gene matches. CDR3 length: 11 residues. Germline V CDR1 and CDR2: LGHNA, YSLEER. The DNA of the CDR3 is TGCGCCAGCAGCCAGACAGGGTTTTACACCTTC. It specifies CASSQTGFYTF.

In this sample, this clone turned up many times. The J gene is TRBJ2-1, the V gene TRBV5-1, with 9 bases that match TRBD2. Germline-derived CDR1 and CDR2 are SGHRS and YFSETQ. CDR3 length: 15 residues. V was clipped by 2 bases and J by 7 bases; unmatched bases: 7. CDR3 nucleotides: TGCGCCAGCAGCTTTGTGCGGGGGGGCAGTAATGAGCAGTTCTTC. Protein sequence: CASSFVRGGSNEQFF.

The V call is TRBV2, the J call TRBJ2-3; 7 bases fit TRBD1. Losses at the gene ends were 5 bases for V and 1 base for J; bases not matched to a gene: 9. The CDR3 sequence is 16 residues long. Per germline, CDR1 SNHLY and CDR2 FYNNEI. This chain's CDR3 is CASSSGTDGRTDTQYF. The CDR3, as DNA: TGTGCCAGCAGTTCCGGGACAGACGGACGCACAGATACGCAGTATTTT.

V usage is TRBV2 and J usage is TRBJ1-4; D is uncertain. Per the germline V gene, CDR1 is SNHLY and CDR2 is FYNNEI. The CDR3 contains 14 residues. Trimming cost V 5 bases and J 6 bases, with 13 bases left between them. This CDR3 is CASSPQEVYEKLFF. The CDR3 bases are TGTGCCAGCAGTCCGCAGGAGGTCTATGAAAAACTGTTTTTT.

This sequence joins TRBV7-8 and TRBJ2-2, with TRBD1 matching over 8 bases. CDR3 length: 14 amino acids. V was pared by 1 base and J by 6 bases, with 1 base of the junction left unmatched. The V gene's germline CDR1 is SGHVS and CDR2 FQNEAQ. The CDR3 coding sequence is TGTGCCAGCAGCTTAGGGACAGGGTCCGGGGAGCTGTTTTTT. Its translation is CASSLGTGSGELFF.